This TCR beta chain was profiled in a study of cytomegalovirus exposure and HLA in healthy donors. This CDR3 has 15 amino acids. Germline values: CDR1 MNHEY, CDR2 SVGAGI. V shed 0 bases and J 6 bases; nucleotides not matched to a gene: 3. This clone was found a few times. 60 Vbeta and 13 Jbeta primers were used in PCR. Clones were sequenced by immunoSEQ multiplex PCR, and TCRdb holds only the in-frame ones, with some missing. The sample contains around 110,000 clones, around 66% of which appear only once. This clonotype was sampled from a man younger than 30 in good health and CMV-seronegative. This sequence joins TRBV6-5 and TRBJ2-5; 11 bases map to TRBD2. The specimen sequenced was PBMCs. CDR3: CASSYSSGGAKTQYF. In DNA form, the CDR3 reads TGTGCCAGCAGTTACTCTAGCGGGGGGGCCAAGACCCAGTACTTC.